The 15 T cell receptor beta chains given below trace back to one sample, sequenced in a study of cytomegalovirus exposure and HLA in healthy donors (dated by TCRdb to about 2017). Receptors were amplified or captured by the immunoSEQ multiplex PCR assay. TCRdb obtained this table from immuneACCESS and retained in-frame rearrangements with V and J assigned. These tables miss some clones; where compared with another copy, unresolved V genes account for less than half of the shortfall, and the remainder is unexplained. Counted in this sample were 100,000 to 150,000 clones; around 85% of them appeared once. In total, the top ten clones hold approximately 4.5% of the sample. Material for sequencing was PBMCs. These receptors were taken from a man between 18 and 35 years old in good health and CMV-seropositive.

The rearrangement uses TRBV2 and TRBJ2-1, with a weak D call TRBD2 (6 bases). V was pared by 1 base and J by 7 bases, with 14 bases between. The CDR3 length is 15 residues. CDR1 SNHLY and CDR2 FYNNEI come from the germline V gene. The CDR3 protein is CASSEGGVAGNEQFF. For the CDR3, the DNA is TGTGCCAGCAGTGAAGGGGGAGTGGCGGGGAATGAGCAGTTCTTC.

The chain has TRBV4-3 and TRBJ1-1; possibly TRBD1 for D (5 bases). CDR3 size: 14 residues. CDR1 is LGHNA, CDR2 YSLEER, per germline. Between the trimmed V and J ends, which lost 4 bases and 4 bases, there was a span of 13 bases. CDR3 loop: CASSPGQGGTEAFF. The CDR3 nucleotides are TGCGCCAGCAGCCCTGGGCAGGGAGGCACTGAAGCTTTCTTT.

The chain is built from TRBV15 and TRBJ1-2, with 7 bases lining up with TRBD1. V lost 6 bases to trimming and J lost 6 bases; unmatched junction nucleotides: 10. The CDR3 extends over 14 amino acids. Germline-derived CDR1 and CDR2 are LNHNV and YYDKDF (reference sequence). CDR3 nucleotides: TGTGCCACCAGGGCACCCAGGGGGTGGGATGGCTACACCTTC. It yields the protein CATRAPRGWDGYTF.

The genes are TRBV30 and TRBJ1-2, with D perhaps TRBD1 (6 bases). This CDR3 is built from 14 residues. V lost 2 bases to trimming and J lost 1 base, with 11 bases between them. Germline CDR1 is GTSNPN and CDR2 is SVGIG (reference sequence). CDR3: CAWSPTGFNYGYTF. CDR3 sequence (DNA): TGTGCCTGGAGTCCGACAGGATTTAACTATGGCTACACCTTC.

The chain employs TRBV7-9 and TRBJ2-7; D ambiguous. Germline CDR1 and CDR2: SEHNR and FQNEAQ (reference sequence). The CDR3 length is 17 residues. Trimming pared 0 bases from V and 2 bases from J, leaving 17 bases between. CDR3 amino acids: CASSLAFWSQTPYEQYF. In DNA, the CDR3 is TGTGCCAGCAGCTTAGCGTTCTGGTCGCAAACTCCCTACGAGCAGTACTTC.

The chain has TRBV5-6 and TRBJ1-1; D ambiguous. The CDR3 is 15 residues long. CDR1 is SGHDT and CDR2 is YYEEEE in the germline V gene. V lost 2 bases, J lost 4 bases, and 15 bases lay in between. The CDR3 is CASSFRGVFGTEAFF. CDR3 DNA sequence: TGTGCCAGCAGCTTTCGAGGAGTTTTCGGCACTGAAGCTTTCTTT.

This chain uses TRBV19 with TRBJ2-2; D might be TRBD1 (6 bases). Germline CDR1 reads LNHDA; CDR2 reads SQIVND (reference sequence). Trimming left V 5 bases short and J 1 base short, with 14 bases between. CDR3 length equals 16 residues. The CDR3 sequence is CASSLTPGQNTGELFF. DNA of the CDR3: TGTGCCAGTAGTCTCACCCCGGGACAGAACACCGGGGAGCTGTTTTTT.

This clone occurred a few times. CDR3 sequence reads: CATQSRTGKSYEQYF. The CDR3 DNA reads as TGTGCCACTCAGTCACGGACAGGGAAATCCTACGAGCAGTACTTC. The V call is TRBV25-1, the J call TRBJ2-7; TRBD1 agrees at 8 bases. Trimming cost V 10 bases and J 1 base; bases outside gene matches: 12. Germline-derived CDR1 and CDR2 are MGHDK and SYGVNS. The CDR3 is 15 amino acids.

CDR3 sequence reads: CASSERTSGGARHEQFF. DNA for the CDR3: TGCGCCAGCAGCGAAAGGACTAGCGGGGGGGCTAGGCATGAGCAGTTCTTC. The V call is TRBV4-1, the J call TRBJ2-1; 15 bases line up with TRBD2. From germline, CDR1 is MGHRA and CDR2 YSYEKL. V was clipped by 5 bases and J by 8 bases; unmatched bases: 10. CDR3 size: 17 residues.

V usage is TRBV2 and J usage is TRBJ1-5, with 7 nucleotides matching TRBD1. With 2 bases clipped from V and 3 bases from J, the junction kept 10 bases outside the gene matches. The CDR3 length is 17 residues. The V gene's germline CDR1 is SNHLY and CDR2 FYNNEI. The CDR3 DNA reads as TGTGCCAGCAGTGAACAGAGCCGGACAGGCACCAATCAGCCCCAGCATTTT. Translated, it gives CASSEQSRTGTNQPQHF.

The chain employs TRBV9 and TRBJ2-5; weak D call: TRBD2 (6 bases). CDR1 and CDR2 (germline): SGDLS, YYNGEE. The CDR3 covers 15 residues. Trimming removed 2 bases from V and 5 bases from J, with 16 bases in between. This CDR3 reads CASSVAVGGEETQYF. For the CDR3, the DNA is TGTGCCAGCAGCGTGGCAGTAGGCGGGGAGGAGACCCAGTACTTC. The whole variable domain, filled in from reference TRBV9 and TRBJ2-5, reads DSGVTQTPKHLITATGQRVTLRCSPRSGDLSVYWYQQSLDQGLQFLIQYYNGEERAKGNILERFSAQQFPDLHSELNLSSLELGDSALYFCASSVAVGGEETQYFGPGTRLLVL.

The V gene is TRBV29-1, the J gene TRBJ1-1, with 10 bases matching TRBD1. The ends lost 6 bases at V and 11 bases at J; junction bases unmatched: 21. CDR3 size: 16 residues. The germline V gene has CDR1 SQVTM and CDR2 ANQGSEA. CDR3 in amino acids: CSVVPITGTGVVNAFF. CDR3 bases: TGCAGCGTCGTCCCCATAACCGGGACAGGGGTGGTGAATGCTTTCTTT.

This chain connects TRBV14 to TRBJ1-2; possibly TRBD1 for D (5 bases). V was cut by 4 bases and J by 1 base, with 10 bases left in between. The length of the CDR3 is 14 residues. The germline CDR1 and CDR2 sequences are SGHDN and FVKESK. The CDR3 bases are TGTGCCAGCAGCCTAGAAGGGGTTAACTATGGCTACACCTTC. Residues: CASSLEGVNYGYTF.

V usage is TRBV4-1 and J usage is TRBJ1-2, with 10 bases matching TRBD1. Germline loops: CDR1 MGHRA, CDR2 YSYEKL. The CDR3 length is 14 residues. Trimming took 5 bases from V and 6 from J; bases not matched to a gene: 6. DNA of the CDR3: TGCGCCAGCAGCGCCAGGGACAGGGGTGATGGCTACACCTTC. Protein product: CASSARDRGDGYTF.

This clone was seen once. The chain has TRBV19 and TRBJ2-1; 10 nucleotides align to TRBD2. The germline CDR1 and CDR2 sequences are LNHDA and SQIVND (reference sequence). Trimming took 1 base from V and 4 from J; bases not matched to a gene: 4. The CDR3 is 16 amino acids. The CDR3 DNA follows: TGTGCCAGTAGTATAGTAGCGGGGGGACTATACAATGAGCAGTTCTTC. Its translation is CASSIVAGGLYNEQFF.